Below, 5 T cell receptor beta chains from the same sample are listed, as sequenced in a study of cytomegalovirus exposure and HLA in healthy donors. TCRdb's table, derived via immunoSEQ multiplex PCR, lists solely in-frame clones and lacks some. The sample holds 250,000 to 400,000 clones; roughly 86% are singletons and the top ten take more than 0.95%. Sequenced input: PBMCs. The receptor set was obtained from a man aged 30 to 39 in good health and CMV-seronegative.

This chain links TRBV5-1 with TRBJ2-3, with D perhaps matching TRBD1 (6 bases). The CDR3 has 13 amino acids. Germline V gives CDR1 SGHRS, CDR2 YFSETQ. V shed 2 bases and J shed 3 bases, with 7 bases lying between them. CDR3 in DNA: TGCGCCAGCAGCTTAGGGGGAACAGATACGCAGTATTTT. Translated, it gives CASSLGGTDTQYF.

The chain couples TRBV6-5 to TRBJ2-1; tentatively, D is TRBD2 (6 bases). CDR3 length: 16 amino acids. The germline CDR1 and CDR2 sequences are MNHEY and SVGAGI. Trimming removed 0 bases from V and 5 bases from J, with 14 bases in between. CDR3 sequence reads: CASSYSSGGNNNEQFF. CDR3 in DNA: TGTGCCAGCAGTTACTCCTCCGGGGGAAATAACAATGAGCAGTTCTTC.

V and J are TRBV5-1 and TRBJ2-5; 11 positions match TRBD2. Germline trimming cut 0 bases from V and 4 bases from J; bases unmatched to any gene: 5. CDR1 is SGHRS, CDR2 YFSETQ, per germline. The length of the CDR3 is 16 residues. CDR3 nucleotides: TGCGCCAGCAGCTTGGTAGCGGGGGGGCCGCGAGAGACCCAGTACTTC. Its translation is CASSLVAGGPRETQYF.

The chain carries TRBV5-1 and TRBJ1-6; 7 nucleotides match TRBD1. V was clipped by 4 bases and J by 10 bases; unmatched bases: 14. The CDR3 covers 16 residues. Germline V gene data show CDR1 as SGHRS and CDR2 as YFSETQ. The CDR3 DNA sequence: TGCGCCAGCAGCCTAAGTATGACAGGGCGGGAATCACCCCTCCACTTT. Translating gives CASSLSMTGRESPLHF.

This clone was recorded once. The chain combines TRBV2 with TRBJ1-1, with D possibly being TRBD1 (5 bases). Germline loops: CDR1 SNHLY, CDR2 FYNNEI. CDR3 size: 14 residues. Deletions cut 7 bases from V and 2 bases from J, with 14 bases between. The DNA of the CDR3 is TGTGCCAGCAATCGACAGAGAACCAACACTGAAGCTTTCTTT. This sequence encodes CASNRQRTNTEAFF.